The clone carrying this TCR beta chain was recorded many times. Through Arm-PCR of CDR3 regions and iRepertoire HTBI primers, TCR beta libraries were built. TCRdb reprocessed the multiplex PCR reads via MiXCR and lists one record per CDR3 protein. The sample has 250,000 to 300,000 distinct CDR3 sequences, approximately 20% seen once; the top ten hold approximately 15%. The data stem from a study of regulatory T cells in long-lasting Graves disease. Time point given: newly diagnosed GD, antithyroid drugs for less than 3 months. After RNA was extracted from PBMCs, the TCR library was made from it. With 3 bases removed from V and 4 bases from J, the gap between germline ends came to 15 bases. The CDR3 spans 14 residues. Germline lookup yields CDR1 DFQATT and CDR2 SNEGSKA (reference sequence). The same specimen was also included in a second study, on T cells in Graves' hyperthyroidism and ophthalmopathy. That study adds: The diagnoses drew upon clinical symptoms, serum thyroxine and TRAb, thyroid ultrasound and orbital computed tomography. TCR CDR3 underwent first-round RT-PCR with the HTBI primer set. Ophthalmopathy was distinguished from stable hyperthyroidism by 13 V-J signatures. A median approximately 6.8 months before onset, the model predicted ophthalmopathy.

The receptor was derived from a woman in her 30s with Graves disease. The chain joins TRBV20-1 to TRBJ2-5; the D gene could be TRBD1 or TRBD2 (5 bases each). The sequences come from peripheral blood mononuclear cells (PBMCs), collected at new diagnosis, from a patient treated with antithyroid drugs. Here the CDR3 reads CSARTPKRGETQYF. CDR3 sequence (DNA): TGCAGTGCTAGGACTCCTAAGAGGGGAGAGACCCAGTACTTC.